These 14 T cell receptor beta chains were sequenced from one sample in a study of beta chain features in type 1 diabetes. The study, taken as a whole, reports: Shortening of TCRB CDR3s, moderate but significant, appeared in all four CD4+ subsets of Type 1 diabetes patients.

Sequencing targeted expressed TCRB transcripts, as all isolated RNA had been reverse transcribed. This table comes from immunoSEQ multiplex PCR, and its TCRdb copy is limited to in-frame clones, with some not included. Among 250,000 to 350,000 clones listed, approximately 15% were seen once. Antigens for these TCRs are unknown. Sequencing was performed on naive CD4+ T cells from blood. The receptors were gathered from a man aged 18 to 30 with type 1 diabetes.

The chain links TRBV6-5 to TRBJ1-2; 7 nucleotides agree with TRBD1. From germline, CDR1 is MNHEY and CDR2 SVGAGI. The ends lost 0 bases at V and 0 bases at J; junction bases unmatched: 4. This CDR3 comprises 16 residues. The DNA for the CDR3 is TGTGCCAGCAGTTACTCAGGAGGGACAGCTAACTATGGCTACACCTTC. Its protein is CASSYSGGTANYGYTF.

The chain is built from TRBV6-5 and TRBJ2-4; D possibly corresponds to TRBD1 (6 bases). Trimming took off 5 bases at V and 8 bases at J, with 10 bases between the two ends. Looked up from germline, CDR1 is MNHEY and CDR2 is SVGAGI. The length of the CDR3 is 12 residues. The CDR3, as DNA: TGTGCCAGCAGTGCACAGGGATACATTCAGTACTTC. Encoded protein: CASSAQGYIQYF.

The chain has TRBV5-1 and TRBJ2-3; possible D gene TRBD1, 6 bases. Trimming stripped 1 base from V and 2 bases from J, with 11 bases between. The CDR3 has 15 amino acids. CDR1 and CDR2 (germline): SGHRS, YFSETQ. The CDR3 sequence is CASSLTGQFTDTQYF. CDR3 in DNA: TGCGCCAGCAGCTTGACCGGACAGTTCACAGATACGCAGTATTTT.

This clone was seen only a few times. J is TRBJ2-3 and V is TRBV12-2; the table names TRBD2, a call not compared with the DNA. TRBV12-2 is a known pseudogene. The CDR3 is 21 amino acids. CDR3 sequence (DNA): TGTGCAAGTCGCTTAAACTCCAGGACGGGCCGGAGGGGCCTTCACACAGATACGCAGTATTTT. The encoded protein is CASRLNSRTGRRGLHTDTQYF.

Only a few counts were recorded for this clone. One end of the junction is discordant with germline, which a read error may explain. The chain links TRBV7-2 to TRBJ2-5; 7 nucleotides line up with TRBD1. This CDR3 region has 14 residues. From germline, CDR1 is SGHTA and CDR2 FQGNSA. CDR3 bases: TGTGCCAGCAGCCGAGGGGCAGGGGGAGAGGCCCAGTACTTC. Residues: CASSRGAGGEAQYF.

This clone was observed a handful of times. The chain carries TRBV5-1 and TRBJ2-7, with a possible D match to TRBD2 (6 bases). Per germline, CDR1 SGHRS and CDR2 YFSETQ. The V gene lost 0 bases and the J gene lost 3 bases, with 16 bases spanning the gap. The CDR3 sequence is 16 residues long. CDR3 nucleotides: TGCGCCAGCAGCTTGGCTGCCGGGGGTGTAAGCTACGAGCAGTACTTC. Its protein product is CASSLAAGGVSYEQYF.

Only a few counts were recorded for this clone. V and J are TRBV6-6 and TRBJ2-4, with TRBD1 matching 7 bases. This CDR3 region has 13 residues. V was pared by 8 bases and J by 7 bases, with 8 bases of the junction left unmatched. CDR1 MNHNY and CDR2 SVGAGI come from the germline V gene (reference sequence). In DNA, the CDR3 is TGTGCCAGCCGTGACGAGGGGGCGAACATTCAGTACTTC. It codes for CASRDEGANIQYF.

This clone has a handful of counts. The rearrangement links TRBV10-2 to TRBJ2-1; 11 nucleotides match TRBD2. The germline V gene has CDR1 WSHSY and CDR2 SAAADI. V trimming: 6 bases; J trimming: 10 bases; junction bases outside the gene matches: 8. The CDR3 extends over 14 amino acids. CDR3 DNA sequence: TGCGCCAGCAGGGGGGCCCCTAGCGGGGGGGAGCAGTTCTTC. It specifies CASRGAPSGGEQFF.

The J gene is TRBJ2-2, the V gene TRBV30, with D tentatively TRBD1 (6 bases). Deletions cut 3 bases from V and 2 bases from J, with 16 bases between. The CDR3 has 16 amino acids. Looked up from germline, CDR1 is GTSNPN and CDR2 is SVGIG (reference sequence). For the CDR3, the DNA is TGTGCCTGGAGCCAACTACAGGGAAGTAACACCGGGGAGCTGTTTTTT. This sequence encodes CAWSQLQGSNTGELFF.

This sequence joins TRBV15 and TRBJ1-2; D unclear. The length of the CDR3 is 13 residues. Germline values: CDR1 LNHNV, CDR2 YYDKDF (reference sequence). The V and J ends lost 0 bases and 4 bases respectively, with 6 bases between them. The CDR3 spells CATSREARYGYTF. In nucleotides, the CDR3 is TGTGCCACCAGCAGAGAGGCCCGCTATGGCTACACCTTC.

This clone occurred a few times. The V and J genes are TRBV6-6 and TRBJ2-1, with a weak D call TRBD1 (8 bases). Germline-derived CDR1 and CDR2 are MNHNY and SVGAGI (reference sequence). V was trimmed by 5 bases and J by 7 bases, leaving 18 bases between them. The length of the CDR3 is 15 residues. DNA for the CDR3: TGTGCCAGCAGTCCTGGACAGGGAGGGGAAAATGAGCAGTTCTTC. Translation: CASSPGQGGENEQFF.

The table lists this clone with a few counts. The CDR3 reads CASSLYTGLPYEQYF. Here the CDR3 DNA reads TGTGCCAGCAGTTTATACACAGGGTTACCCTACGAGCAGTACTTC. This chain joins TRBV28 and TRBJ2-7, with TRBD1 as a possible D gene (6 bases). Germline CDR1 MDHEN, CDR2 SYDVKM. The CDR3 contains 15 residues. Trimming removed 1 base at V and 2 bases at J, with 12 bases between.

This clone has just a few counts. The rearrangement uses TRBV6-5 and TRBJ1-5, with D perhaps TRBD1 (5 bases). V lost 5 bases, J lost 3 bases, and 14 bases lay in between. CDR1 is MNHEY and CDR2 is SVGAGI in the germline V gene. This CDR3 comprises 15 residues. The CDR3 loop reads CASSLTDTYNQPQHF. CDR3 DNA sequence: TGTGCCAGCAGTCTCACGGACACATACAATCAGCCCCAGCATTTT.

The V gene is TRBV5-4, the J gene TRBJ2-7; 8 bases fit TRBD2. From germline, CDR1 is SGHNT and CDR2 YYREEE (reference sequence). V shed 3 bases, J shed 0 bases, and the junction held 8 bases outside the gene matches. This CDR3 spans 16 amino acids. In DNA, the CDR3 is TGTGCCAGCAGCTCATTAGCGGGGCAGAGCTCCTACGAGCAGTACTTC. It translates to CASSSLAGQSSYEQYF.